These 19 T cell receptor beta chains were all obtained from the same sample, sequenced in a study of cytomegalovirus exposure and HLA in healthy donors. The repertoire was sequenced with immunoSEQ multiplex PCR; TCRdb's copy has only in-frame clones and lacks some. The sample includes roughly 100,000 clones, approximately 94% of them seen just once. The sequencing input was PBMCs. The receptors stem from a woman between 18 and 29 years old in good health and CMV-seronegative.

The CDR3 region has the DNA TGTGCCAGCAGCGACCAGGGAGGAGCTAACTATGGCTACACCTTC. Protein sequence: CASSDQGGANYGYTF. The rearrangement joins TRBV6-4 to TRBJ1-2, with a possible D match to TRBD1 (5 bases). The CDR3 loop spans 15 amino acids. Germline-derived CDR1 and CDR2 are MRHNA and SNTAGT. The V end was cut by 6 bases, the J end by 0 bases, with 14 bases between.

The V call is TRBV25-1, the J call TRBJ2-1, with a possible D match to TRBD2 (6 bases). CDR3 length: 14 residues. Trimming shortened V by 8 bases and J by 2 bases, and 13 bases separated the two germline ends. Per germline, CDR1 MGHDK and CDR2 SYGVNS. The CDR3 region has the DNA TGTGCCAGCGGATTTGGGGAGGCCTACAATGAGCAGTTCTTC. Its translation is CASGFGEAYNEQFF.

This rearrangement joins TRBV29-1 to TRBJ1-2; the match to TRBD1 covers 7 bases. This CDR3 has 11 amino acids. The J segment lost 7 bases and the V segment lost 5 bases, leaving 4 bases of the junction unmatched. Per germline, CDR1 SQVTM and CDR2 ANQGSEA. This CDR3 is CSVSGGGGYTF. For the CDR3, the DNA is TGCAGCGTTTCAGGGGGAGGTGGCTACACCTTC.

This chain joins TRBV5-1 and TRBJ2-3, with D possibly TRBD2 on 7 matching bases. Germline loops: CDR1 SGHRS, CDR2 YFSETQ. V gave up 4 bases and J gave up 3 bases, with 18 bases separating them. The CDR3 runs to 16 residues. DNA of the CDR3: TGCGCCAGCAGCACCCCCGCCGGGGGGCGTACAGATACGCAGTATTTT. Translating it yields CASSTPAGGRTDTQYF.

The chain uses TRBV4-2 and TRBJ2-5, with a possible D match to TRBD1 (5 bases). The CDR3 is 14 residues long. The V gene's germline CDR1 is LGHNA and CDR2 YNFKEQ. Trimming cost V 0 bases and J 5 bases, with 10 bases left between them. In nucleotides, the CDR3 is TGTGCCAGCAGCCAAGAGGGGCCCCTGGAGACCCAGTACTTC. Translating gives CASSQEGPLETQYF.

This chain uses TRBV5-1 with TRBJ1-2; D is unclear. Germline assignment: CDR1 SGHRS and CDR2 YFSETQ. The V end was cut by 5 bases, the J end by 3 bases, with 20 bases between. The CDR3 runs to 16 residues. CDR3 region: CASSWAENILDYGYTF. CDR3 in DNA: TGCGCCAGCAGTTGGGCCGAGAATATACTTGACTATGGCTACACCTTC.

This rearrangement joins TRBV9 to TRBJ2-1, with D possibly being TRBD1 (6 bases). This CDR3 region has 14 residues. Trimming pared 3 bases from V and 5 bases from J, leaving 12 bases between. Germline V CDR1 and CDR2: SGDLS, YYNGEE. CDR3 sequence reads: CASSGVWDNNEQFF. DNA for the CDR3: TGTGCCAGCAGCGGGGTTTGGGACAACAATGAGCAGTTCTTC.

This clone was counted a single time. V gene TRBV28 combines with J gene TRBJ2-7, with 8 bases identical to TRBD2. The J segment lost 4 bases and the V segment lost 5 bases, leaving 4 bases of the junction unmatched. The CDR3 consists of 13 residues. Germline CDR1 MDHEN, CDR2 SYDVKM. The DNA of the CDR3 is TGTGCCAGCAGTGGGGGCGGGAGGTACGAGCAGTACTTC. Translation gives CASSGGGRYEQYF.

The V call is TRBV5-6, the J call TRBJ1-2, with 8 bases fitting TRBD1. V lost 3 bases and J lost 5; bases outside the gene matches: 6. Germline CDR1 is SGHDT and CDR2 is YYEEEE. The CDR3 extends over 14 amino acids. The CDR3 sequence: CASSSDRGGYGYTF. The DNA for the CDR3 is TGTGCCAGCAGCTCTGACAGGGGTGGGTATGGCTACACCTTC.

In the case of this clone: The identical CDR3 is also encoded by other nucleotide sequences in the sample. The rearrangement joins TRBV7-9 to TRBJ1-1, with 8 bases identical to TRBD1. Germline V gene data show CDR1 as SEHNR and CDR2 as FQNEAQ (reference sequence). CDR3 length equals 14 residues. Unmatched junction bases numbered 2, after V lost 5 bases and J lost 0 bases. The CDR3 bases are TGTGCCAGCAGCCTGGACAGGGTGAACACTGAAGCTTTCTTT. Translated: CASSLDRVNTEAFF.

The chain uses TRBV6-5 and TRBJ2-7; D not resolved. Trimming shortened V by 0 bases and J by 3 bases, and 6 bases separated the two germline ends. This CDR3 region has 13 residues. Germline V CDR1 and CDR2: MNHEY, SVGAGI. CDR3 coding DNA: TGTGCCAGCAGTTACTCTCTTCTCTACGAGCAGTACTTC. Protein: CASSYSLLYEQYF.

DNA of the CDR3: TGTGCCAGCCGCAAAACAGGGGGGGGCTACGAGCAGTACTTC. Translated: CASRKTGGGYEQYF. The V call is TRBV19, the J call TRBJ2-7; D possibly corresponds to TRBD1 (8 bases). This CDR3 comprises 14 residues. CDR1 and CDR2 (germline): LNHDA, SQIVND (reference sequence). The germline V and J ends were trimmed by 9 bases and 3 bases, with 18 bases remaining between them.

V usage is TRBV6-6 and J usage is TRBJ1-1, with 7 bases fitting TRBD1. The CDR3 runs to 14 residues. The germline gives CDR1 MNHNY, CDR2 SVGAGI (reference sequence). Unmatched junction bases numbered 11, after V lost 6 bases and J lost 7 bases. The CDR3 DNA follows: TGTGCCAGCAGGCAGACAGGGTACGAGAATGAAGCTTTCTTT. Translating gives CASRQTGYENEAFF.

This clone has only one observation. The rearrangement uses TRBV7-9 and TRBJ2-2; 11 positions match TRBD1. With 5 bases clipped from V and 4 bases from J, the junction kept 6 bases outside the gene matches. The germline CDR1 and CDR2 sequences are SEHNR and FQNEAQ (reference sequence). The CDR3 has 16 residues. As DNA, the CDR3 is TGTGCCAGCAGCCGACCCGGGACAGGGGGCACCGGGGAGCTGTTTTTT. This translates into CASSRPGTGGTGELFF.

This clone was observed a single time. This chain's CDR3 is CAWSGLALEGTEAFF. CDR3 in DNA: TGTGCCTGGAGCGGACTAGCCCTCGAGGGCACTGAAGCTTTCTTT. The chain couples TRBV30 to TRBJ1-1; no clear D gene. CDR3 length equals 15 residues. Germline CDR1 GTSNPN, CDR2 SVGIG (reference sequence). Trimming left V 3 bases short and J 4 bases short, with 18 bases between.

In this sample, this clone turned up once. The chain couples TRBV6-6 to TRBJ2-7, with 7 bases that match TRBD2. J gave up 4 bases and V 10 bases, and 13 bases lay outside the gene matches. The CDR3 sequence is 14 residues long. Per germline, CDR1 MNHNY and CDR2 SVGAGI (reference sequence). CDR3 in DNA: TGTGCCACCCGGGCTAGCGGCGGATTGTACGAGCAGTACTTC. Its protein is CATRASGGLYEQYF.

The V and J genes are TRBV27 and TRBJ2-1, with 7 bases aligning to TRBD2. Trimming at V came to 6 bases and at J to 12 bases, leaving 17 bases not matched to a gene. Germline assignment: CDR1 MNHEY and CDR2 SMNVEV (reference sequence). The CDR3 has 15 amino acids. CDR3 in amino acids: CASSPSGNRVQVQFF. The CDR3 DNA is TGTGCCAGCAGCCCAAGCGGGAATCGAGTACAGGTGCAGTTCTTC.

The rearrangement joins TRBV6-6 to TRBJ2-1; 9 nucleotides agree with TRBD1. The CDR3 covers 14 residues. Looked up from germline, CDR1 is MNHNY and CDR2 is SVGAGI (reference sequence). The trim removed 2 bases at V and 4 bases at J, leaving 0 bases unmatched. CDR3 in amino acids: CASSYGQGYNEQFF. The CDR3 DNA is TGTGCCAGCAGTTACGGACAGGGGTACAATGAGCAGTTCTTC.

This chain uses TRBV4-3 with TRBJ1-1, with TRBD1 as a possible D gene (5 bases). Germline CDR1 reads LGHNA; CDR2 reads YSLEER. The germline V and J ends were trimmed by 1 base and 4 bases, with 16 bases remaining between them. The CDR3 loop spans 16 amino acids. CDR3 amino acids: CASSQGPGGGVTEAFF. The CDR3 bases are TGCGCCAGCAGCCAAGGTCCGGGGGGGGGAGTCACTGAAGCTTTCTTT.